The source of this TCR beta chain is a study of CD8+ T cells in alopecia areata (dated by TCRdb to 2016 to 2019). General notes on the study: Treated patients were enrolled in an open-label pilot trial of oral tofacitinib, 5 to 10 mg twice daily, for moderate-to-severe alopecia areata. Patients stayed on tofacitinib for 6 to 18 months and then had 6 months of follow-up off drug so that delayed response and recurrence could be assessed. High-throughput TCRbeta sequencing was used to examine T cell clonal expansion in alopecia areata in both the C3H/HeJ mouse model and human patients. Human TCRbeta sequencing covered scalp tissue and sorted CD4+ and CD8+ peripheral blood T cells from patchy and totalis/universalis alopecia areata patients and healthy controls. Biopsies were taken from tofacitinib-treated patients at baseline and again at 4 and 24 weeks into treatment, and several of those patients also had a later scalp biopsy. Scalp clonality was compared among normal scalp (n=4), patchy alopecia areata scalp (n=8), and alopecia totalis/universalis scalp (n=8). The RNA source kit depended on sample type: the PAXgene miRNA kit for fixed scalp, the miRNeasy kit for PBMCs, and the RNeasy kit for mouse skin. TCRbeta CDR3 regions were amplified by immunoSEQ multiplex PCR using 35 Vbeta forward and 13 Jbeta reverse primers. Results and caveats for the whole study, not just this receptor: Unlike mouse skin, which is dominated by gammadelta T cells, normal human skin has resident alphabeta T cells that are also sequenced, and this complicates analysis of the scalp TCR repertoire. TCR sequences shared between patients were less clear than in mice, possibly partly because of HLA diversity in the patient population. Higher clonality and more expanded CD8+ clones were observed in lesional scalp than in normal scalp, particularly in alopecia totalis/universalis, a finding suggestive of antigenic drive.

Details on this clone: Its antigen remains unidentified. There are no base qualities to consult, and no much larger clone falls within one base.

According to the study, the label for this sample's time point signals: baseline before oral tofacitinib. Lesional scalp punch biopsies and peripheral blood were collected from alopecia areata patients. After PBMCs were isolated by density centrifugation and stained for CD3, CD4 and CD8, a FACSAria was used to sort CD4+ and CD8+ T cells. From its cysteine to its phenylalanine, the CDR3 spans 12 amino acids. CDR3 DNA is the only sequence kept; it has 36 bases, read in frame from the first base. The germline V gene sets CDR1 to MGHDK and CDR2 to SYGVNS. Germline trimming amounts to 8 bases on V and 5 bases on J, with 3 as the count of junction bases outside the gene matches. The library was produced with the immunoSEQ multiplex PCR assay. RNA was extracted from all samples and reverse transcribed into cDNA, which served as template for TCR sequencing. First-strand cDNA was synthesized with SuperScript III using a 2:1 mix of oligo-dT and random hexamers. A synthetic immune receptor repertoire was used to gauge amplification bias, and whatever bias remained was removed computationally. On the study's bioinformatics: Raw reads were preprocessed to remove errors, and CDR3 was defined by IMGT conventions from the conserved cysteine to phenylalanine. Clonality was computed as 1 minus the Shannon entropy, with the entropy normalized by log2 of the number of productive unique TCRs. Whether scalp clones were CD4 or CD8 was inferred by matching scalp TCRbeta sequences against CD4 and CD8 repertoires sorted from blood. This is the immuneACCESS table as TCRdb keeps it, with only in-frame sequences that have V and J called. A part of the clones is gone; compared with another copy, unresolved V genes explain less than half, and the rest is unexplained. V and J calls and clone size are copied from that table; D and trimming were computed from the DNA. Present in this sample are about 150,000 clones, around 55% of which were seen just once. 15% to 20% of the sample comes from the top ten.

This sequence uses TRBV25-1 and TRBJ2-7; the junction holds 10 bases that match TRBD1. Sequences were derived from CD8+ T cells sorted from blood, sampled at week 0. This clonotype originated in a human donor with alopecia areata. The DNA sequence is TGTGCCAGCCGGGACAGGGGACACGAGCAGTACTTC. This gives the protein CASRDRGHEQYF.